This T cell receptor beta chain was recorded in a study of blood T cells in healthy people across ages (dated by TCRdb to about 2015). For the wider study: Template switching captured roughly one uniquely barcoded TCR beta cDNA molecule per two T cells in model experiments. Using deep sequencing normalized with unique cDNA molecular identifiers, the study measured how TCR beta repertoire diversity changes with age. The donors were divided into four age groups: young (average around 17 years), middle-aged (about 41), aged (approximately 59) and long-lived (roughly 82). To avoid experimental bias, donors of different ages were spread randomly across the sequencing lanes. For two donors (one aged 18 to 30 and one aged 80 or older), the study analyzed two additional independent replicas of 1 million unique cDNA reads from the same blood draw.

The CDR3 contains 15 residues, cysteine and phenylalanine counted. Just CDR3 DNA is preserved here, 45 bases in frame from base 1. Based on the germline V gene, the CDR1 and CDR2 sequences are LGHNA and YNFKEQ. V loses 3 bases, J loses 4 bases, and the germline ends lie 15 bases apart. The research as a whole found: Donor CMV infection status was unknown, potentially confounding age-related changes in expanded clonotypes. A strong correlation was found between observed TCR beta diversity and the percentage of naive T cells measured by flow cytometry. Since profiling was done on bulk unsorted PBMCs, naive and antigen-experienced compartments could not be conclusively compared. Estimates of total diversity based on one million sequenced T cells were regarded as lower bounds and as underestimates. The long-lived group showed more naive CD4+ T cells, fewer expanded clones and increased TCR diversity than the aged group, suggesting age selection. Observed TCR beta diversity per million T cells fell roughly linearly with age, and a significant reduction was already apparent by age approximately 41.

Library method: 5' RACE. The sequencer listed for this sample is Illumina HiSeq 2500. A second roughly 6 to 11 cycle PCR used a sample-barcoded 5' primer and a J-beta primer mix. A template-switch 5' adaptor carrying 12 random nucleotides introduced a unique molecular identifier onto each TCR beta cDNA molecule. Each sample yielded at least 3 million CDR3-containing paired-end reads. All of the RNA was converted into first-strand cDNA using the Mint cDNA synthesis kit, with a TRBC-specific oligonucleotide serving as the primer. Following uracil-DNA glycosylase treatment, all cDNA underwent a first 18-cycle PCR with the universal primers M1SS and BC2_uni_R. The authors' pipeline ran thus. For normalization, 1 million high-quality reads, each with a distinct molecular identifier, were randomly selected from each sample. Instead of being binned into consensus sequences, reads with shared molecular identifiers were discarded. CDR3 identification, clonotype clustering and error correction used MiTCR with a Q25 quality threshold and the strictest error-elimination algorithm. A nonparametric unseen species model with Euler transformation was used to estimate lower-bound total TCR beta diversity. The public reads were quality trimmed at Q25 with fastp and then assembled into clones with MiXCR by TCRdb, keeping productive beta chains. Here each entry gathers all rows of one CDR3 protein and keeps the most common genes and DNA. TCRdb, not the authors, supplied the V and J calls. Present in this sample are 650,000 to 900,000 distinct CDR3 sequences, about 62% of which were seen just once. The ten largest clonotypes hold 28% of the sample.

The roughly 42 donors, aged roughly 6 to 95 years, were systemically healthy Caucasian individuals from Russia. About 10 milliliters of peripheral blood were drawn from each donor into EDTA-treated Vacutainer tubes. Ficoll-Paque density-gradient centrifugation was used to isolate PBMCs, with at least 7 million per sample. Trizol reagent was used to extract total RNA from the PBMCs, yielding at least 6 micrograms per sample. For every donor, an aliquot of PBMCs went through flow cytometry to measure the percentages of naive CD45RAhigh/CD27high T cells. On this clonotype: It has no known antigen specificity. No base quality values were provided; no much bigger clone lies one nucleotide off.

The chain links TRBV4-2 with TRBJ1-1, with no confidently assigned D gene. The clonotype originates from a young man in good health. Sequences were obtained from blood. The DNA is as follows: TGTGCCAGCAGCCAGGCGGGGATGTTAGGCACTGAAGCTTTCTTT. Its translation reads: CASSQAGMLGTEAFF.